The 14 T cell receptor beta chains listed next were all sequenced from one sample in a study of blood T cells in healthy people across ages. Sample-barcoded 5' priming and a J-beta primer mix drove a second PCR of roughly 6 to 12 cycles. Each CDR3 protein gets one entry after TCRdb re-called the 5' RACE reads with MiXCR. Of about 780,000 distinct CDR3 sequences listed, about 26% are singletons. The same sample was also used in a study of T cells of mothers and their children.

The sample taken for sequencing was blood. The receptors shown here come from a boy aged 10-17 years in good health.

In its sample, this clonotype was seen a few times. This sequence joins TRBV7-6 and TRBJ2-7, with TRBD2 identical over 14 bases. CDR3 length: 17 amino acids. The V gene's germline CDR1 is SGHVS and CDR2 FNYEAQ. After removal of 5 bases from V and 1 base from J, the junction contained 7 bases not matched to a gene. The CDR3 sequence: CASSPGLAGGGSYEQYF. The CDR3 nucleotides read TGTGCCAGCAGCCCCGGACTAGCGGGGGGCGGGTCCTACGAGCAGTACTTC.

The chain couples TRBV7-2 to TRBJ2-7; no clear D gene. CDR3 length equals 12 residues. CDR1 is SGHTA, CDR2 FQGNSA, per germline. V dropped 1 base and J dropped 7 bases, with 8 bases sitting between them. CDR3 sequence (DNA): TGTGCCAGCAGCTTAGATCGATGGGAGCAGTACTTC. Translated, it gives CASSLDRWEQYF.

The rearrangement links TRBV24-1 to TRBJ1-4; D is possibly TRBD1 (6 bases). V lost 2 bases to trimming and J lost 8 bases, with 14 bases between them. Germline lookup yields CDR1 KGHDR and CDR2 SFDVKD. This CDR3 comprises 15 residues. As DNA, the CDR3 is TGTGCCACCAGTGATTCAGGGGAAGTGGTCGAAAAACTGTTTTTT. It codes for CATSDSGEVVEKLFF.

The chain employs TRBV7-9 and TRBJ2-5; the D gene is possibly TRBD2 (5 bases). Germline V lookup: CDR1 SEHNR, CDR2 FQNEAQ (reference sequence). This CDR3 region has 13 residues. Trimming left V 7 bases short and J 4 bases short, with 13 bases between. Here the CDR3 reads CASTSTAGETQYF. The CDR3 DNA reads as TGTGCCAGCACTTCAACGGCGGGAGAGACCCAGTACTTC.

This chain links TRBV20-1 with TRBJ1-5; the D is unclear. The CDR3 is 15 amino acids. Germline CDR1 reads DFQATT; CDR2 reads SNEGSKA (reference sequence). The V end lost 3 bases, the J end lost 4 bases, and 16 bases lay between the germline ends. The CDR3 DNA reads as TGCAGTGCTAGCGGACTTGGAATGGGAAATCAGCCCCAGCATTTT. Its protein product is CSASGLGMGNQPQHF.

The sample holds a few counts of this clonotype. The gene calls are TRBV28 and TRBJ2-1; D perhaps matches TRBD2 (5 bases). The V gene's germline CDR1 is MDHEN and CDR2 SYDVKM. CDR3 size: 14 residues. Trimming pared 8 bases from V and 0 bases from J, leaving 11 bases between. CDR3 sequence reads: CASGETNSYNEQFF. CDR3 in DNA: TGTGCCAGCGGAGAGACTAACTCCTACAATGAGCAGTTCTTC.

In this sample, this clonotype turned up many times. The chain joins TRBV12-3 or TRBV12-4 to TRBJ2-5; TRBD2 agrees at 13 bases. Trimming took 5 bases from V and 2 from J; bases not matched to a gene: 8. The CDR3 runs to 17 residues. In DNA, the CDR3 is TGTGCCAGCAGTCGGGCGACTAGCGGGGGGACGCAAGAGACCCAGTACTTC. Translation: CASSRATSGGTQETQYF.

This clonotype turned up a few times. The chain couples TRBV7-9 to TRBJ1-4, with D hard to call. Trimming stripped 4 bases from V and 6 bases from J, with 15 bases between. The germline gives CDR1 SEHNR, CDR2 FQNEAQ (reference sequence). CDR3 size: 15 residues. For the CDR3, the DNA is TGTGCCAGCAGCTACCCGTCCGGGATGGATGAAAAACTGTTTTTT. As protein: CASSYPSGMDEKLFF.

The chain uses TRBV20-1 and TRBJ2-5, with D possibly TRBD2 on 6 matching bases. Trimming left V 1 base short and J 5 bases short, with 14 bases between. Germline assignment: CDR1 DFQATT and CDR2 SNEGSKA (reference sequence). The length of the CDR3 is 14 residues. CDR3 loop: CSARGGVSWETQYF. DNA for the CDR3: TGCAGTGCTAGAGGCGGGGTGTCCTGGGAGACCCAGTACTTC.

This clonotype was seen a handful of times. The rearrangement links TRBV2 to TRBJ1-2; 9 positions agree with TRBD1. This CDR3 contains 16 residues. CDR1 and CDR2 (germline): SNHLY, FYNNEI. V gave up 1 base and J gave up 8 bases; unmatched junction bases: 11. The CDR3 coding sequence is TGTGCCAGCAGTGAAGTGTGGACAGGGGAGTTAGAAGGCTACACCTTC. Protein: CASSEVWTGELEGYTF.

This clonotype was counted a few times. The rearrangement joins TRBV7-7 to TRBJ2-5; D may be TRBD1 or TRBD2 (5 bases each). The closer fit of TRBJ2-7 to the DNA end suggests the J call may be wrong. The germline gives CDR1 SSHAT, CDR2 FNYEAQ (reference sequence). This CDR3 contains 15 residues. DNA for the CDR3: TGTGCCAGCAGCCCCCTCCCGAGGGGAGCAAGCGAGCAGTACTTC. Translated, it gives CASSPLPRGASEQYF.

The V and J genes are TRBV30 and TRBJ2-3; maybe TRBD2 (6 bases). The V gene's germline CDR1 is GTSNPN and CDR2 SVGIG (reference sequence). Trimming removed 8 bases at V and 4 bases at J, with 13 bases between. CDR3 length: 12 amino acids. Here the CDR3 DNA reads TGTGCCCGCCGGGACTCCTCAGATACGCAGTATTTT. Translation: CARRDSSDTQYF.

This clonotype was recorded a few times. The chain couples TRBV25-1 to TRBJ2-4; 10 nucleotides align to TRBD2. Germline V lookup: CDR1 MGHDK, CDR2 SYGVNS. CDR3 length: 16 amino acids. Trimming at V came to 5 bases and at J to 0 bases, leaving 4 bases not matched to a gene. This CDR3 reads CASSRSGGVAKNIQYF. The CDR3 bases are TGTGCCAGCAGTAGAAGCGGGGGGGTAGCCAAAAACATTCAGTACTTC.

As to this clonotype: Its ends do not fully match the called genes, so a read error is possible. The chain links TRBV7-3 to TRBJ2-1; 9 positions agree with TRBD1. In germline, CDR1 is SGHTA, CDR2 FQGTGA. The CDR3 loop spans 15 amino acids. The CDR3 DNA reads TGTGCCATCAGCTCCCGGGACAGGGATTACAATGAGCAGTTCTTC. It codes for CAISSRDRDYNEQFF.